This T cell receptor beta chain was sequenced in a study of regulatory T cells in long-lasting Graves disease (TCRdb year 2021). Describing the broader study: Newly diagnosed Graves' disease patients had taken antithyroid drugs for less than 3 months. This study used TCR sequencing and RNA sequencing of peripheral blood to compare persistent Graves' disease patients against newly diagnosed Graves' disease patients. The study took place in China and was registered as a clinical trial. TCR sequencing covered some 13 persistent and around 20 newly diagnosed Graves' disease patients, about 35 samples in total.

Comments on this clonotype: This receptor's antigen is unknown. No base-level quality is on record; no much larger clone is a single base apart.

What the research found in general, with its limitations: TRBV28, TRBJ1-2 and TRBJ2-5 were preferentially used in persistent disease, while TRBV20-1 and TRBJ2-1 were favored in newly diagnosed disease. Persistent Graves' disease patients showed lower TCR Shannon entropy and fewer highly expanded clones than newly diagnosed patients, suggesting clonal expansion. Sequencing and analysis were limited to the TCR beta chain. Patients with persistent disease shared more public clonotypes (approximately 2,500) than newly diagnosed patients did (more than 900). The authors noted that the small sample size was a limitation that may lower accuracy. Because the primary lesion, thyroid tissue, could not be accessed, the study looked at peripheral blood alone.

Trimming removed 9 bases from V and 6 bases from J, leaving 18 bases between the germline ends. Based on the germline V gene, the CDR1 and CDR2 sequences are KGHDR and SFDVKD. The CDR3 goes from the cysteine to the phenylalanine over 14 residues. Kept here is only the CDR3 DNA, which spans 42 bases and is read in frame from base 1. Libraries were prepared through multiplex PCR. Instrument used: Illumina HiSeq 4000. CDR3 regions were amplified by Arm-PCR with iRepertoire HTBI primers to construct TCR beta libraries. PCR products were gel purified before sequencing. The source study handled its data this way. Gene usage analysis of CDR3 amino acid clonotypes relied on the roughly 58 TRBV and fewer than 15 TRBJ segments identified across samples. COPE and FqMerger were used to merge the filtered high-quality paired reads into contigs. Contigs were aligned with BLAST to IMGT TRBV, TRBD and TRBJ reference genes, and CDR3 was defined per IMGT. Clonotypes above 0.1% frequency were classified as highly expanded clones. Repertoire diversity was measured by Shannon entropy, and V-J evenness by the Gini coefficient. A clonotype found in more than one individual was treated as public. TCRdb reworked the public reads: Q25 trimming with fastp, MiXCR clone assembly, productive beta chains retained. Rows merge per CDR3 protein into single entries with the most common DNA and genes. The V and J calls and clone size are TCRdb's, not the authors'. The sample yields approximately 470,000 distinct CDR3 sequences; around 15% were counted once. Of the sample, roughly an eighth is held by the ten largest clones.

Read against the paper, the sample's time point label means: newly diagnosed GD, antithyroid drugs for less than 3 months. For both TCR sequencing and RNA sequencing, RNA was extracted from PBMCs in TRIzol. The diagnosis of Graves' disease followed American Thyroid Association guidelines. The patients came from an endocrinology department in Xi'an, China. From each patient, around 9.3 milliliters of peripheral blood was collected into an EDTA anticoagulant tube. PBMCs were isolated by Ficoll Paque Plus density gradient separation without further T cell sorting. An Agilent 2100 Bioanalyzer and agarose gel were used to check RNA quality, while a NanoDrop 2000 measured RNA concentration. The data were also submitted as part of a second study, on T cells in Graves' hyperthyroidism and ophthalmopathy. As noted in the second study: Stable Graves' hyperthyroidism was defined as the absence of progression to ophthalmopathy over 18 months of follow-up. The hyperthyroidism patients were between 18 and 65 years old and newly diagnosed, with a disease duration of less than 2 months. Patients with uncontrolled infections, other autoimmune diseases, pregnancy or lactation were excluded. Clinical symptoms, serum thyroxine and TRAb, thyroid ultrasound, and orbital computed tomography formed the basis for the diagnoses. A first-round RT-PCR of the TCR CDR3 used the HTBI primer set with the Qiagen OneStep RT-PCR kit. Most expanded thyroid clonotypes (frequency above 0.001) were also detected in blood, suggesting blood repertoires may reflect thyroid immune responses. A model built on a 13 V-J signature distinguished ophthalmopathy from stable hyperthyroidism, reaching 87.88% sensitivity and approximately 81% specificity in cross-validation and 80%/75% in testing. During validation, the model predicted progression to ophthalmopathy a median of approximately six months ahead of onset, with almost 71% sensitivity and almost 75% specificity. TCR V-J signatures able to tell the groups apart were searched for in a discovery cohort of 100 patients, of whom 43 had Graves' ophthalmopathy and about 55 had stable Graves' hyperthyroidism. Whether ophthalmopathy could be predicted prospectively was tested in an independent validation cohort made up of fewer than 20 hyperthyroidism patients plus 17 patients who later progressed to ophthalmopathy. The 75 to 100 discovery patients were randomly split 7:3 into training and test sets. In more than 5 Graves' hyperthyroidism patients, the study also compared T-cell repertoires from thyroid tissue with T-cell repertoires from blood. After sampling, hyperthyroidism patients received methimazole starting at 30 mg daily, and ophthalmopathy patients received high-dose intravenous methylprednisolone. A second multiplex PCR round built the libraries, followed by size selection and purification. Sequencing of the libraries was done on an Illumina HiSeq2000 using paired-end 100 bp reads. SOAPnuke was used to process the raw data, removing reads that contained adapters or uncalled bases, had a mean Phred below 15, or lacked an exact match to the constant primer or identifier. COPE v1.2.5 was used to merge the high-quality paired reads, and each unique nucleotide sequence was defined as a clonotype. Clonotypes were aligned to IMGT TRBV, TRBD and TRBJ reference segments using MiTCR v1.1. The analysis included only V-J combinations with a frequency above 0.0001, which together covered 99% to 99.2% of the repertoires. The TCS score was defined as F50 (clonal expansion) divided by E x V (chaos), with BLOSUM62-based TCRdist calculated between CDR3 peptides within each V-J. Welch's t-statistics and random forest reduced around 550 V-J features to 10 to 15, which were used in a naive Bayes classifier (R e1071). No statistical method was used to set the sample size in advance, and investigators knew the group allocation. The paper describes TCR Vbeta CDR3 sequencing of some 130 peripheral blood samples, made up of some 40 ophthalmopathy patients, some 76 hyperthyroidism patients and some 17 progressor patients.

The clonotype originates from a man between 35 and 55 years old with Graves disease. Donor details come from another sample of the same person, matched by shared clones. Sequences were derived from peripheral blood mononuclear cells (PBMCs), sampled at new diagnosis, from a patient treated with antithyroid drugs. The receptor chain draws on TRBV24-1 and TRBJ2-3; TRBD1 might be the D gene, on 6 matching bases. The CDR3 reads CATAEVTGSDTQYF. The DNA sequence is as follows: TGTGCCACCGCAGAGGTAACAGGGTCGGATACGCAGTATTTT.